In its sample, the clone carrying this TCR beta chain was seen once. What it binds is unknown. Primers for the PCR totalled 60 Vbeta and 13 Jbeta. Original data processing: In a later analysis, the count reached about 80 million unique TCR beta chains, with approximately 11 million shared. The assay was immunoSEQ multiplex PCR, and TCRdb's table has in-frame clones only and misses some. V and J calls and clone size follow that table, whereas D and trimming were derived from the DNA. The repertoire holds about 150,000 clones, over 65% seen once, with approximately 2.1% in the top ten. These data belong to a study of cytomegalovirus exposure and HLA in healthy donors. General study results and limits: Later work found that TCR association rates differed between HLA loci; DRB1 had the most and HLA-C the fewest.

This CDR3 is 15 amino acids long. Germline lookup yields CDR1 MNHNS and CDR2 SASEGT. Trimming removed 3 bases at V and 5 bases at J, with 13 bases between. This sequence was found in a young man in good health and CMV-seronegative. V usage is TRBV6-1 and J usage is TRBJ1-4; D is possibly TRBD1 (6 bases). The specimen sequenced was PBMCs. CDR3 residues: CASSDGQIQNEKLFF. The DNA for the CDR3 is TGTGCCAGCAGTGACGGACAGATACAGAATGAAAAACTGTTTTTT.